This T cell receptor beta chain stems from a study of cytomegalovirus exposure and HLA in healthy donors. Donors came from a validation cohort of over 100 subjects, distinct from the first 666-subject cohort. Repertoires were generated with immunoSEQ multiplex PCR, while TCRdb's copy carries only in-frame clones and drops some. The sample records 300,000 or so clones, roughly 87% being singletons. Details on this clone: The target antigen is unknown.

V was trimmed by 4 bases and J by 9 bases, leaving 14 bases between them. The germline CDR1 and CDR2 sequences are SGHNT and YYREEE (reference sequence). The CDR3 length is 13 residues. General observations from the study: The classifier reportedly diagnosed cytomegalovirus status with high specificity and sensitivity.

The sequencing input was PBMCs. The rearrangement joins TRBV5-4 to TRBJ2-1, with a tentative D call TRBD2 (5 bases). The TCR was taken from a man aged 25-45 years in good health and CMV-seronegative. Written as DNA, the CDR3 is TGTGCCAGCAGCCAGCCGGGATGGAGTGAGCAGTTCTTC. Its translation is CASSQPGWSEQFF.